The 5 T cell receptor beta chains below come from one sample, sequenced in a study of blood T cells in healthy people across ages. A second roughly 6 to 11 cycle PCR used barcoded and J-beta primers. Each CDR3 protein is one row after TCRdb ran MiXCR on the 5' RACE reads. The table shows about 580,000 distinct CDR3 sequences, with around 48% occurring only once. Sequencing input: blood. These receptors originate from a man of 80 years or more in good health.

The chain employs TRBV28 and TRBJ2-5; D is unclear. Trimming took 6 bases from V and 3 from J, leaving 8 bases between them. The length of the CDR3 is 12 residues. CDR1 is MDHEN and CDR2 is SYDVKM in the germline V gene. CDR3 nucleotides: TGTGCCAGCAGGACACCAAAAGAGACCCAGTACTTC. Residues: CASRTPKETQYF.

Ten or more counts support this clonotype. The chain has TRBV6-6 and TRBJ1-1, with 10 nucleotides matching TRBD1. V shed 1 base, J shed 2 bases, and the junction held 1 base outside the gene matches. The germline V gene has CDR1 MNHNY and CDR2 SVGAGI (reference sequence). The CDR3 loop spans 15 amino acids. The CDR3 coding sequence is TGTGCCAGCAGTTACTGGACAGGGGGAAACACTGAAGCTTTCTTT. This codes for CASSYWTGGNTEAFF.

The chain is built from TRBV28 and TRBJ2-4; 12 nucleotides line up with TRBD2. The J call may be in error: the DNA end matches TRBJ2-7 better. The CDR3 length is 15 residues. Germline V gives CDR1 MDHEN, CDR2 SYDVKM. The CDR3 nucleotides are TGTGCCATTTCGACTAGCGGGAGTGGGGGGCACGAGCAGTACTTC. Its protein is CAISTSGSGGHEQYF.

This clonotype was seen a few times. The gene calls are TRBV7-2 and TRBJ2-3; no definite D call. The CDR3 runs 14 residues. The V end was cut by 6 bases, the J end by 0 bases, with 10 bases between. Germline V CDR1 and CDR2: SGHTA, FQGNSA. CDR3 DNA sequence: TGTGCCAGCAGACTGGGAACGAGCACAGATACGCAGTATTTT. Its protein is CASRLGTSTDTQYF.

The chain is built from TRBV7-2 and TRBJ2-7; D is uncertain. Judging by the DNA end, TRBJ2-5 fits better; the J call may be wrong. The CDR3 length is 12 residues. Germline assignment: CDR1 SGHTA and CDR2 FQGNSA. The CDR3: CASSWVPETQYF. The DNA of the CDR3 is TGTGCCAGCAGCTGGGTTCCGGAGACCCAGTACTTC.